This T cell receptor beta chain was sequenced during a study of T cell responses to AZD1222 COVID-19 vaccine. General study points: A rise in Spike-specific TCR breadth and depth followed two AZD1222 doses. Among those given AZD1222, only 5 to 7 were seropositive at baseline.

About this clone itself: Its antigen is unknown.

The V segment lost 5 bases and the J segment 2 bases; nucleotides outside the gene matches: 14. The CDR3 runs 17 residues. Germline V gene data show CDR1 as MDHEN and CDR2 as SYDVKM. This table comes from immunoSEQ multiplex PCR, and its TCRdb copy is limited to in-frame clones, with some not included. The sample has about 200,000 clones; 91% are singletons. V and J are TRBV28 and TRBJ1-2, with 7 positions matching TRBD1. The sequence came from an adult who received the AZD1222 COVID-19 vaccine. The input for sequencing was peripheral blood, taken 28 days after the second AZD1222 dose. CDR3 in amino acids: CASSLTEFTGENYGYTF. For the CDR3, the DNA is TGTGCCAGCAGTCTAACGGAATTCACAGGGGAGAACTATGGCTACACCTTC.